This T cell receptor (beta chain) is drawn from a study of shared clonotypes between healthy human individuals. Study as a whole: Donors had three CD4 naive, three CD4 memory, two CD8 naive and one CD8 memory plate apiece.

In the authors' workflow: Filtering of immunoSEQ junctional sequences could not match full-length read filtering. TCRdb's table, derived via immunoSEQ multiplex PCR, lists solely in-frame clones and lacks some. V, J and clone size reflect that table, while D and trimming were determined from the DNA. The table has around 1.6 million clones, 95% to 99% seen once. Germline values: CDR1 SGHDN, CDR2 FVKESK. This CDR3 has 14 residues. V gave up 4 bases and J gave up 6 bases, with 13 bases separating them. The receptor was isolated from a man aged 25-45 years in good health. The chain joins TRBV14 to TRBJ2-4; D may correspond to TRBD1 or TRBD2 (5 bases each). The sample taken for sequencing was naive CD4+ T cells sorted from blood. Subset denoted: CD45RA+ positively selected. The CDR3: CASSRRSGGNIQYF. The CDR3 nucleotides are TGTGCCAGCAGCCGCAGATCTGGGGGAAACATTCAGTACTTC.